The rows below give T cell receptor beta chains drawn from one sample of a study of blood T cell repertoires in COVID-19. Repertoires were generated with immunoSEQ multiplex PCR, while TCRdb's copy carries only in-frame clones and drops some. The table shows around 180,000 clones, with roughly 84% occurring only once. The sequenced sample consisted of peripheral blood. Receptor source: a woman of 80 years or more with active or convalescent COVID-19. Both conserved end residues are part of each CDR3. Each record gives: D gene, V gene, CDR3 length, clone size, J gene, CDR3 protein, CDR3 DNA. The D gene is left open where the match is weak. Size tells how often a clone was seen (once, few, many) or the class of an expanded clone, and some rows leave it out.

>TRBD1|TRBV5-1|15|few|TRBJ1-2
CASSPGTGGFYGYTF
TGCGCCAGCAGCCCCGGGACAGGGGGCTTCTATGGCTACACCTTC
>NA|TRBV4-1|16|NA|TRBJ1-1
CASSQDLPILNTEAFF
TGCGCCAGCAGCCAAGATCTACCGATACTGAACACTGAAGCTTTCTTT
>NA|TRBV18|16|NA|TRBJ1-1
CASSPPTLAGNTEAFF
TGTGCCAGCTCACCACCCACACTAGCTGGGAACACTGAAGCTTTCTTT
>NA|TRBV28|14|NA|TRBJ1-1
CASSPTSGVTEAFF
TGTGCCAGCAGCCCCACCTCGGGGGTTACTGAAGCTTTCTTT
>NA|TRBV27|15|NA|TRBJ2-7
CASRGLGAGSYEQYF
TGTGCCAGCAGGGGATTGGGAGCTGGCTCCTACGAGCAGTACTTC
>NA|TRBV5-1|13|NA|TRBJ1-1
CASSSFGNTEAFF
TGCGCCAGCAGCTCGTTCGGTAACACTGAAGCTTTCTTT
>NA|TRBV7-9|13|NA|TRBJ2-7
CASSLGHTYEQYF
TGTGCCAGCAGCTTAGGACATACCTACGAGCAGTACTTC
>TRBD1|TRBV6-5|15|NA|TRBJ1-5
CASSRQGMGDQPQHF
TGTGCCAGCAGCCGACAGGGGATGGGTGATCAGCCCCAGCATTTT
>NA|TRBV4-2|13|NA|TRBJ2-1
CASSQEKTSKQFF
TGTGCCAGCAGCCAAGAGAAAACTTCAAAGCAGTTCTTC
>TRBD1|TRBV6-1|14|NA|TRBJ1-5
CASSELQGDWPQHF
TGTGCCAGCAGTGAACTGCAGGGGGATTGGCCCCAGCATTTT
>NA|TRBV2|15|NA|TRBJ2-7
CASSEVTVPSYEQYF
TGTGCCAGCAGTGAAGTAACGGTACCTTCCTACGAGCAGTACTTC
>TRBD2|TRBV7-2|16|NA|TRBJ2-2
CASSFLPGRGAGELFF
TGTGCCAGCAGCTTTCTTCCCGGGAGGGGCGCTGGGGAGCTGTTTTTT
>NA|TRBV5-1|15|NA|TRBJ1-2
CASSLKGEINYGYTF
TGCGCCAGCAGCTTGAAAGGGGAAATTAACTATGGCTACACCTTC
>TRBD1|TRBV7-3|15|NA|TRBJ1-2
CASSGGTGKSRGYTF
TGTGCCAGCAGCGGAGGGACAGGGAAATCGAGGGGCTACACCTTC
>TRBD1|TRBV15|15|NA|TRBJ1-2
CATSRDSGGLYGYTF
TGTGCCACCAGCAGAGATTCAGGGGGCCTCTATGGCTACACCTTC
>TRBD1|TRBV5-1|13|NA|TRBJ1-1
CASSLNRGRRAFF
TGCGCCAGCAGTCTAAACAGGGGGCGGAGGGCTTTCTTT
>NA|TRBV7-3|13|NA|TRBJ1-1
CASSRGQNTEAFF
TGTGCCAGCAGCCGGGGACAGAACACTGAAGCTTTCTTT
>TRBD2|TRBV28|14|NA|TRBJ2-1
CASSLAGDYNEQFF
TGTGCCAGCAGCCTAGCGGGGGACTACAATGAGCAGTTCTTC
>TRBD1|TRBV7-2|15|NA|TRBJ1-5
CASTAQGGSNQPQHF
TGTGCCAGCACCGCCCAGGGGGGTAGCAATCAGCCCCAGCATTTT
>TRBD1|TRBV30|13|NA|TRBJ1-6
CAWSGDRNSPLHF
TGTGCCTGGAGTGGGGACAGAAATTCACCCCTCCACTTT
>NA|TRBV18|16|once|TRBJ1-5
CASSLQGEFSNQPQHF
TGTGCCAGCTCCCTACAGGGAGAGTTTAGCAATCAGCCCCAGCATTTT
>TRBD2|TRBV3-1/TRBV3-2|15|NA|TRBJ2-7
CASSSDSGRALEQYF
TGTGCCAGCAGCTCCGACAGCGGGAGGGCCTTAGAGCAGTACTTC
>TRBD1|TRBV11-1|14|once|TRBJ2-1
CASSYDRGRNEQFF
TGTGCCAGCAGCTATGACAGGGGCCGGAATGAGCAGTTCTTC
>NA|TRBV28|15|NA|TRBJ1-1
CASSSPGGGDTEAFF
TGTGCCAGCAGTTCCCCGGGTGGGGGGGACACTGAAGCTTTCTTT
>TRBD2|TRBV7-3|16|NA|TRBJ2-1
CASSSVAGVNYNEQFF
TGTGCCAGCAGCTCGGTAGCGGGAGTGAATTACAATGAGCAGTTCTTC
>NA|TRBV5-1|15|NA|TRBJ1-2
CASSLARGADYGYTF
TGCGCCAGCAGCTTGGCAAGGGGCGCAGACTATGGCTACACCTTC
>TRBD2|TRBV5-8|13|NA|TRBJ2-5
CASSFNGRETQYF
TGTGCCAGCAGCTTCAACGGGAGGGAGACCCAGTACTTC
>TRBD2|TRBV28|15|once|TRBJ2-3
CASSSTSGTTDTQYF
TGTGCCAGCAGTTCGACTAGCGGGACGACAGATACGCAGTATTTT
>TRBD1|TRBV5-5|17|NA|TRBJ1-5
CASSTGTGVNYNQPQHF
TGTGCCAGCAGCACCGGGACAGGGGTAAACTACAATCAGCCCCAGCATTTT
>NA|TRBV21-1|14|NA|TRBJ1-2
CASSKGGFNYGYTF
TGTGCCAGCAGCAAGGGAGGATTTAACTATGGCTACACCTTC
>NA|TRBV7-9|14|NA|TRBJ2-7
CASTRTENSYEQYF
TGTGCCAGCACCCGGACAGAGAACTCCTACGAGCAGTACTTC
>TRBD1|TRBV5-8|15|NA|TRBJ1-5
CASSPRTGGGQPQHF
TGTGCCAGCAGCCCACGGACAGGAGGGGGTCAGCCCCAGCATTTT
>NA|TRBV5-1|16|NA|TRBJ2-2
CASSFSGTQNTGELFF
TGCGCCAGCAGCTTTTCCGGGACACAGAACACCGGGGAGCTGTTTTTT
>TRBD1|TRBV18|15|NA|TRBJ2-7
CASTRSGQGNGEQYF
TGTGCCAGCACAAGGTCGGGACAGGGGAACGGGGAGCAGTACTTC
>TRBD1|TRBV2|13|NA|TRBJ1-5
CASADRSNQPQHF
TGTGCCAGCGCGGACAGGAGCAATCAGCCCCAGCATTTT
>TRBD2|TRBV20-1|20|once|TRBJ2-1
CSASTYAGLAGKSSYNEQFF
TGCAGTGCTAGTACGTATGCGGGTCTAGCGGGGAAGAGCTCCTACAATGAGCAGTTCTTC
>TRBD2|TRBV10-1|14|few|TRBJ2-3
CAGGVAGGGDTQYF
TGCGCCGGAGGGGTAGCGGGAGGGGGAGATACGCAGTATTTT
>NA|TRBV13|13|NA|TRBJ1-1
CASSLPGGTEAFF
TGTGCCAGCAGCTTGCCAGGAGGCACTGAAGCTTTCTTT
>TRBD1|TRBV11-3|14|NA|TRBJ2-2
CASSFTGDTGELFF
TGTGCCAGCAGTTTTACAGGGGACACCGGGGAGCTGTTTTTT
>TRBD2|TRBV18|13|NA|TRBJ2-3
CASSLREADTQYF
TGTGCCAGCTCACTACGGGAGGCAGATACGCAGTATTTT
>TRBD1|TRBV2|15|NA|TRBJ1-6
CASVTQGVGNSPLHF
TGTGCCAGCGTAACCCAGGGGGTCGGGAATTCACCCCTCCACTTT
>NA|TRBV9|15|NA|TRBJ1-6
CASSVFEGRDSPLHF
TGTGCCAGCAGCGTATTTGAGGGAAGGGATTCACCCCTCCACTTT
>NA|TRBV5-4|14|NA|TRBJ2-2
CASSPRQDTGELFF
TGTGCCAGCAGCCCACGACAAGACACCGGGGAGCTGTTTTTT
>TRBD1|TRBV10-1|14|NA|TRBJ1-1
CASSPQGFGTEAFF
TGCGCCAGCAGTCCACAGGGGTTTGGCACTGAAGCTTTCTTT
>TRBD1|TRBV3-1/TRBV3-2|14|NA|TRBJ1-1
CASSTPPGQGRAFF
TGTGCCAGCAGCACGCCACCGGGACAGGGGCGAGCTTTCTTT
>TRBD1|TRBV5-1|15|NA|TRBJ1-4
CASSDLQGASEKLFF
TGCGCCAGCAGCGACTTACAGGGGGCAAGTGAAAAACTGTTTTTT
>NA|TRBV7-2|14|NA|TRBJ1-5
CASSLGDFGGPQHF
TGTGCCAGCAGCTTAGGGGACTTTGGGGGGCCCCAGCATTTT
>NA|TRBV2|12|NA|TRBJ2-7
CASSDEGYEQYF
TGTGCCAGCAGTGATGAGGGTTACGAGCAGTACTTC
>NA|TRBV11-1|12|NA|TRBJ1-1
CASSLRDTEAFF
TGTGCCAGCAGCCTGCGCGACACTGAAGCTTTCTTT
>TRBD1|TRBV19|15|NA|TRBJ1-2
CASSPIGQGADGYTF
TGTGCCAGTAGTCCGATAGGACAGGGGGCTGATGGCTACACCTTC
>NA|TRBV28|15|NA|TRBJ2-7
CASSFLPAASYEQYF
TGTGCCAGCAGTTTTCTCCCCGCGGCAAGTTACGAGCAGTACTTC
>NA|TRBV15|13|NA|TRBJ1-2
CATSRDRGYGYTF
TGTGCCACCAGCAGAGACAGGGGCTATGGCTACACCTTC
>NA|TRBV28|15|once|TRBJ1-3
CASSLWSGAGNTIYF
TGTGCCAGCAGTTTATGGTCGGGGGCTGGAAACACCATATATTTT
>TRBD1|TRBV28|14|NA|TRBJ1-1
CASSSGTGVTEAFF
TGTGCCAGCAGTTCCGGGACAGGGGTGACTGAAGCTTTCTTT
>TRBD1|TRBV28|16|once|TRBJ1-1
CASSLLGRGLGTEAFF
TGTGCCAGCAGTTTATTAGGTAGGGGGCTGGGCACTGAAGCTTTCTTT